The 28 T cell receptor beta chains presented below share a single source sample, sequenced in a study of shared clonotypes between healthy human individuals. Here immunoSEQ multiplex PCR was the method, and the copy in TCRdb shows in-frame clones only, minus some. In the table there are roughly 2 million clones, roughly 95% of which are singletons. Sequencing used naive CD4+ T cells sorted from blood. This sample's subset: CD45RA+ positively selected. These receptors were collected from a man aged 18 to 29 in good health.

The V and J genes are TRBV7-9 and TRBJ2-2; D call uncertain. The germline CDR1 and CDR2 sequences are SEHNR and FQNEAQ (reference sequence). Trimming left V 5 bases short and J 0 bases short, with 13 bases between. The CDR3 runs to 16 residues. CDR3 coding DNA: TGTGCCAGCAGCCCGAGGCGGTACTCGAACACCGGGGAGCTGTTTTTT. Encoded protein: CASSPRRYSNTGELFF.

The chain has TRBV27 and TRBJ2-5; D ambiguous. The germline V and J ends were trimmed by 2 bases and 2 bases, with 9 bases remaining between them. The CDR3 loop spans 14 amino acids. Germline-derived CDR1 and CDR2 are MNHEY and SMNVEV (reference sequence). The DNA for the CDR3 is TGTGCCAGCAGTTTACAGTGGGCGCAAGAGACCCAGTACTTC. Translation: CASSLQWAQETQYF.

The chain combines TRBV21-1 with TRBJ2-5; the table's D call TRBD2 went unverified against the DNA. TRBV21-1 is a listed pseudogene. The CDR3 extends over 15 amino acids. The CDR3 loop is CASSKKRVSRETQYF. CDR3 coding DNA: TGTGCCAGCAGCAAAAAGCGTGTTAGTCGGGAGACCCAGTACTTC.

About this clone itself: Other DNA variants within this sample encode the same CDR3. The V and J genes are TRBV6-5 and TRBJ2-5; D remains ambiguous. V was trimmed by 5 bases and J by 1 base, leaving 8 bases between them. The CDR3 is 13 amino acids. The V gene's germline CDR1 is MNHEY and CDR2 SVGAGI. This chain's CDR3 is CASSRTVQETQYF. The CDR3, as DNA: TGTGCCAGCAGTAGAACGGTCCAAGAGACCCAGTACTTC.

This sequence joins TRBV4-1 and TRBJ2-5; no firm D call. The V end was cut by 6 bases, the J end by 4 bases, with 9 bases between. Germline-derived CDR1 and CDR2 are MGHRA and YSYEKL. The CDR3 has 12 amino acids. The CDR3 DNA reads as TGCGCCAGCAGTCGCCCCTTAGAGACCCAGTACTTC. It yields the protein CASSRPLETQYF.

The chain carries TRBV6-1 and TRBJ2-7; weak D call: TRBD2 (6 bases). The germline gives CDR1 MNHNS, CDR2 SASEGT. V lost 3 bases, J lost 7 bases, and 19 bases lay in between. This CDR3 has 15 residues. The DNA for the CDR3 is TGTGCCAGCAGTGATGAGGTGCGGGGCCCTAAAGAGCAGTACTTC. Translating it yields CASSDEVRGPKEQYF.

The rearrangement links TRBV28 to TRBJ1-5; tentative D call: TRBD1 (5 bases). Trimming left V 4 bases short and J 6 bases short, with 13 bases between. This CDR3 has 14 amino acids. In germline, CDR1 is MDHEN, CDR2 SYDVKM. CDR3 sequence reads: CASSSAGGSQPQHF. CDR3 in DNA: TGTGCCAGCAGTTCGGCCGGGGGGAGTCAGCCCCAGCATTTT.

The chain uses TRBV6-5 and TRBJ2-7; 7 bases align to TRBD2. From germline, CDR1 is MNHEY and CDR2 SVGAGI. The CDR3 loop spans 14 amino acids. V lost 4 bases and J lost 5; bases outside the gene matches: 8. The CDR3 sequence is CASSWRLARHEQYF. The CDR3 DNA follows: TGTGCCAGCAGTTGGCGACTAGCTCGGCACGAGCAGTACTTC.

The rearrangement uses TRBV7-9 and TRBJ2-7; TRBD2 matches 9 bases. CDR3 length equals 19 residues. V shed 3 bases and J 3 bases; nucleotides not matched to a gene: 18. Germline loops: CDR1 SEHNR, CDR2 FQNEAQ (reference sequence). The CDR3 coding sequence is TGTGCCAGCAGCTTTCCGGTAGCGGGGGATACTGGTCAGCTCTACGAGCAGTACTTC. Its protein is CASSFPVAGDTGQLYEQYF. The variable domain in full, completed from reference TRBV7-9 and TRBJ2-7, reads DTGVSQNPRHKITKRGQNVTFRCDPISEHNRLYWYRQTLGQGPEFLTYFQNEAQLEKSRLLSDRFSAERPKGSFSTLEIQRTEQGDSAMYLCASSFPVAGDTGQLYEQYFGPGTRLTVT.

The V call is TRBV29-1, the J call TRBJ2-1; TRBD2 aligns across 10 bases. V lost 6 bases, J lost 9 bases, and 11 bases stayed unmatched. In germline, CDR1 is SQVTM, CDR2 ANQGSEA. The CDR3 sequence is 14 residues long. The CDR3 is CSVYSGGFWGEQFF. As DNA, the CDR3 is TGCAGCGTCTATAGCGGGGGGTTTTGGGGTGAGCAGTTCTTC.

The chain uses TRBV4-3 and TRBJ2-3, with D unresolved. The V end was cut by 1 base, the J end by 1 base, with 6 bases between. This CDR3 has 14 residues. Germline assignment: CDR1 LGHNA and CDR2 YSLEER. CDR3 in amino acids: CASSQGLGTDTQYF. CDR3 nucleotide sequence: TGCGCCAGCAGCCAAGGTCTAGGCACAGATACGCAGTATTTT.

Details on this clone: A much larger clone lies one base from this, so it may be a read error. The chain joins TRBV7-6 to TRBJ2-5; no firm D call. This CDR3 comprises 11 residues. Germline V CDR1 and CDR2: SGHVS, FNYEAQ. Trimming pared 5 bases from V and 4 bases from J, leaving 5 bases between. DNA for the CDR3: TGTGCCAGCAGCGTGGGAGAGACCCAGTACTTC. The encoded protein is CASSVGETQYF.

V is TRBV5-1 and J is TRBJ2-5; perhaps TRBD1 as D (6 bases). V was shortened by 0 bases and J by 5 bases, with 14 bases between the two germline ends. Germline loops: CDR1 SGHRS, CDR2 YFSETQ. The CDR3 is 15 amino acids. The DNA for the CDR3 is TGCGCCAGCAGCTTGGACGGCAGGGGCTGGGAGACCCAGTACTTC. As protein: CASSLDGRGWETQYF.

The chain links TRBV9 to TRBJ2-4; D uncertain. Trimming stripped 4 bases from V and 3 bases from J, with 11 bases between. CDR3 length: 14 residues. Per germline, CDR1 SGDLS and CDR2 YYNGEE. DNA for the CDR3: TGTGCCAGCAGCCTGGGTCCTAGCAAAAACATTCAGTACTTC. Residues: CASSLGPSKNIQYF.

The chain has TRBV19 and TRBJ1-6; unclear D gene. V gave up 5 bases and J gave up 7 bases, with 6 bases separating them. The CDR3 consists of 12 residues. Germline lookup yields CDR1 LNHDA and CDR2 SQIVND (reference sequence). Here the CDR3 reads CASSSLNSPLHF. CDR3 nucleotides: TGTGCCAGTAGTTCACTAAATTCACCCCTCCACTTT.

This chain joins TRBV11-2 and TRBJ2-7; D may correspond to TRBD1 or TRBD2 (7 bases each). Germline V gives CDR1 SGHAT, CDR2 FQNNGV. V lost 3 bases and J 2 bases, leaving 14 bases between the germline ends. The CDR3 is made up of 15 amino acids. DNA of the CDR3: TGTGCCAGCAGCTTTGCCAGGGGGGGAGCCTACGAGCAGTACTTC. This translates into CASSFARGGAYEQYF. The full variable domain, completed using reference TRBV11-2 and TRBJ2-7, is EAGVAQSPRYKIIEKRQSVAFWCNPISGHATLYWYQQILGQGPKLLIQFQNNGVVDDSQLPKDRFSAERLKGVDSTLKIQPAKLEDSAVYLCASSFARGGAYEQYFGPGTRLTVT.

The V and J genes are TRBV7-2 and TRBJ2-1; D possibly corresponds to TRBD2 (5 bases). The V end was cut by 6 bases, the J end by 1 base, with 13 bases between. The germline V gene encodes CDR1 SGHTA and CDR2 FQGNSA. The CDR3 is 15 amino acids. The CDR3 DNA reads TGTGCCAGCAGATGGGAGATCGGTTCCTACAATGAGCAGTTCTTC. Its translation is CASRWEIGSYNEQFF.

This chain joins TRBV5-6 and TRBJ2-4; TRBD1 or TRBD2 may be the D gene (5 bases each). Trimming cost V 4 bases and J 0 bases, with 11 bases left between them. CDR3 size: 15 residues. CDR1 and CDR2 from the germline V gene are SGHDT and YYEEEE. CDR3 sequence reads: CASSRWDQAKNIQYF. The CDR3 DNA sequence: TGTGCCAGCAGCCGTTGGGACCAAGCCAAAAACATTCAGTACTTC.

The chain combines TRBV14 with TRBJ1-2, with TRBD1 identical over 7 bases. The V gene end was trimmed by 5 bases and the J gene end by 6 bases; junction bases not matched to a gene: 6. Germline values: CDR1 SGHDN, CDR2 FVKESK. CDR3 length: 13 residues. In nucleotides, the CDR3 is TGTGCCAGCAGCACGACAGGGAGGAATGGCTACACCTTC. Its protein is CASSTTGRNGYTF.

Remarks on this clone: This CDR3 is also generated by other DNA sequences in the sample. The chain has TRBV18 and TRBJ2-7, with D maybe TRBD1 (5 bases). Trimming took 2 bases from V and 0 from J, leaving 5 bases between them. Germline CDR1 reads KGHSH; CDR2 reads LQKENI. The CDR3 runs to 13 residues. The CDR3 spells CASSPGASYEQYF. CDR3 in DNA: TGTGCCAGCTCACCAGGGGCCTCCTACGAGCAGTACTTC. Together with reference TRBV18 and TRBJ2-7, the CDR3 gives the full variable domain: NAGVMQNPRHLVRRRGQEARLRCSPMKGHSHVYWYRQLPEEGLKFMVYLQKENIIDESGMPKERFSAEFPKEGPSILRIQQVVRGDSAAYFCASSPGASYEQYFGPGTRLTVT.

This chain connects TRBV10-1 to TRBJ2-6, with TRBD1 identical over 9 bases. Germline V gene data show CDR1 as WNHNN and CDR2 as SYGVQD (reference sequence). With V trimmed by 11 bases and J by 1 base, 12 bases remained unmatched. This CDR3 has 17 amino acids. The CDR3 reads CALSPGQGQSGANVLTF. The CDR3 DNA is TGCGCCCTCTCCCCGGGACAGGGACAATCTGGGGCCAACGTCCTGACTTTC.

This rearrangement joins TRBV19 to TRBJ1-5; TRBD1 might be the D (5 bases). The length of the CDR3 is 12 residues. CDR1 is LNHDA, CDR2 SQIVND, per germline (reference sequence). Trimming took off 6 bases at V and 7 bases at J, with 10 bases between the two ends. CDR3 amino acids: CASRGRDQPQHF. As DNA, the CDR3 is TGTGCCAGTAGGGGACGGGACCAGCCCCAGCATTTT.

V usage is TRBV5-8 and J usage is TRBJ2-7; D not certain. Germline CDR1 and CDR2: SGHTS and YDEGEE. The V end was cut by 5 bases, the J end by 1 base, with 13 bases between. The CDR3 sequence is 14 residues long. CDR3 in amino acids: CASRSLGESYEQYF. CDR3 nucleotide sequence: TGTGCCAGCAGGTCCCTTGGAGAGTCCTACGAGCAGTACTTC.

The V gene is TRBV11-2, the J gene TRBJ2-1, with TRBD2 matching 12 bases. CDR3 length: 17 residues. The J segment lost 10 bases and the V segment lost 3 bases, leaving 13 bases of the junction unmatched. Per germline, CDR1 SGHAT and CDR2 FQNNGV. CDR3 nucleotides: TGTGCCAGCAGCTTTTTTTCTAGCGGGGGGGCGGAATGGGAGCAGTTCTTC. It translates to CASSFFSSGGAEWEQFF.

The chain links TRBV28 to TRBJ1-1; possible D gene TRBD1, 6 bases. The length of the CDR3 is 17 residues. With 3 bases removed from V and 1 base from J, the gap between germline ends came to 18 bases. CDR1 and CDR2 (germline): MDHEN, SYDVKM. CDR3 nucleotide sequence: TGTGCCAGCAGTTTTAGTGGCTTTAAGGGGGGGAACACTGAAGCTTTCTTT. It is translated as CASSFSGFKGGNTEAFF.

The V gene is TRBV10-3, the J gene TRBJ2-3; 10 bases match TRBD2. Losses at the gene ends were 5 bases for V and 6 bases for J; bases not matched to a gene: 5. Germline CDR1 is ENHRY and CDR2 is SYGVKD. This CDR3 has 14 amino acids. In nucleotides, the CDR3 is TGTGCCATCAGTAGCGGGGGGGTTTCCGATACGCAGTATTTT. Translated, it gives CAISSGGVSDTQYF.

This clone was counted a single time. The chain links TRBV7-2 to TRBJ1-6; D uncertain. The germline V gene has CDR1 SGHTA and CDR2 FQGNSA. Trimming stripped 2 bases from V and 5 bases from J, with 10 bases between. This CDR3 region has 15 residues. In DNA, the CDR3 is TGTGCCAGCAGCTTAAGTGCGGGGAATAATTCACCCCTCCACTTT. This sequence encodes CASSLSAGNNSPLHF. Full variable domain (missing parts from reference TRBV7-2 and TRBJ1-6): GAGVSQSPSNKVTEKGKDVELRCDPISGHTALYWYRQSLGQGLEFLIYFQGNSAPDKSGLPSDRFSAERTGGSVSTLTIQRTQQEDSAVYLCASSLSAGNNSPLHFGNGTRLTVT.

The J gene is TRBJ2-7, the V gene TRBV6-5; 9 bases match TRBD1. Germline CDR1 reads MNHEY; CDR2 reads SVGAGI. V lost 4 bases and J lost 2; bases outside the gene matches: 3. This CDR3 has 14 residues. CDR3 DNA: TGTGCCAGCAGTTCGGGACAGGGACCCTACGAGCAGTACTTC. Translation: CASSSGQGPYEQYF.